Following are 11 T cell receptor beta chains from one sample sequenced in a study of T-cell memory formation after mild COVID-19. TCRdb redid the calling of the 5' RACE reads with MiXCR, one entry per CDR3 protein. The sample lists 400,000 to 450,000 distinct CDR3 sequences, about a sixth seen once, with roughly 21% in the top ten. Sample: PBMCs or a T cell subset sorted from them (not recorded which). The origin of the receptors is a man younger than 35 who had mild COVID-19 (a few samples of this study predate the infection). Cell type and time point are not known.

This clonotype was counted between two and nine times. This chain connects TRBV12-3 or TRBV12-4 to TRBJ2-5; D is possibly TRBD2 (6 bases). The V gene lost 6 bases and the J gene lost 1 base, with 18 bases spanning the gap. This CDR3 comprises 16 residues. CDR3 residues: CASRSLGVSGQETQYF. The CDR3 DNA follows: TGTGCCAGCAGATCCCTAGGTGTTAGCGGCCAAGAGACCCAGTACTTC.

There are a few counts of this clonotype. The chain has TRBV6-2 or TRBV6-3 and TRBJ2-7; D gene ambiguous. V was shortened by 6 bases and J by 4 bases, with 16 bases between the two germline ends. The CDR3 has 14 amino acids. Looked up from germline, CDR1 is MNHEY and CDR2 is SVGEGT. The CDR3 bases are TGTGCCAGCAGCCCTTCGAGCCTGGGATACGAGCAGTACGTC. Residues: CASSPSSLGYEQYV.

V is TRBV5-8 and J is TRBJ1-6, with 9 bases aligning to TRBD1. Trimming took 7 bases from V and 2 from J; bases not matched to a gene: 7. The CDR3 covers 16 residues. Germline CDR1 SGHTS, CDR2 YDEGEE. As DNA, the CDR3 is TGTGCCAGCCCCCCGGGACAGGGAACCTATAATTCACCCCTCCACTTT. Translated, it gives CASPPGQGTYNSPLHF. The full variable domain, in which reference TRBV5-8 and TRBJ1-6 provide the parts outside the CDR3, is EAGVTQSPTHLIKTRGQQATLRCSPISGHTSVYWYQQALGLGLQFLLWYDEGEERNRGNFPPRFSGRQFPNYSSELNVNALELEDSALYLCASPPGQGTYNSPLHFGNGTRLTVT.

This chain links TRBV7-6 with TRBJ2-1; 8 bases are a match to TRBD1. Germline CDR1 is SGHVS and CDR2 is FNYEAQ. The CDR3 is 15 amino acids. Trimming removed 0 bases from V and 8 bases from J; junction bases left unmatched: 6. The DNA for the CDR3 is TGTGCCAGCAGCTTAGCTGTGCAGGGGGCATATGAGCAGTTCTTC. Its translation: CASSLAVQGAYEQFF.

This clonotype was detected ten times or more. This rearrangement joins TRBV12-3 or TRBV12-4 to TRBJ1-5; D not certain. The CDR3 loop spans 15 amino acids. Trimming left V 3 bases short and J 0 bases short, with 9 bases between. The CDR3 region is CASSLGYVSNQPQHF. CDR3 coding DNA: TGTGCCAGCAGTTTGGGCTACGTTAGCAATCAGCCCCAGCATTTT.

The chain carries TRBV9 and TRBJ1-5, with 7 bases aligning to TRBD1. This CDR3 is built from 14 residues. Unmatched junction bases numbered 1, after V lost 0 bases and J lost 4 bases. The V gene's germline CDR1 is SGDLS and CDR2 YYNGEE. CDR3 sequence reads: CASSVGQGNQPQHF. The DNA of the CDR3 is TGTGCCAGCAGCGTAGGACAGGGTAATCAGCCCCAGCATTTT.

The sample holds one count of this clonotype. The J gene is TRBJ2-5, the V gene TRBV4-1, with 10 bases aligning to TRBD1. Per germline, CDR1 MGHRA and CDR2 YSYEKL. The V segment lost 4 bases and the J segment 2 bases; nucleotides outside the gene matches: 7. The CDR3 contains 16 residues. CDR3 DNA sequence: TGCGCCAGCAGCCTGACAGGGGGCCCGTTTCAAGAGACCCAGTACTTC. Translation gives CASSLTGGPFQETQYF.

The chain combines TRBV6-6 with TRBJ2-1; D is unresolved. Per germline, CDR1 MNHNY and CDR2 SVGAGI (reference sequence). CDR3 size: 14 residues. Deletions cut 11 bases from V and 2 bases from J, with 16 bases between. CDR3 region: CASDPKGPYNEQFF. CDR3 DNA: TGTGCCTCGGACCCGAAGGGTCCCTACAATGAGCAGTTCTTC.

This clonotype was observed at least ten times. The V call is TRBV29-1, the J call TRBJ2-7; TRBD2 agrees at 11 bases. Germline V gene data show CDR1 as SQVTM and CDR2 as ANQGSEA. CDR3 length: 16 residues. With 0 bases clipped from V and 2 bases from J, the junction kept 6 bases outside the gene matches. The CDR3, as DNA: TGCAGCGTTGAAGATCGGAATAGCGGGGGGGCCTACGAGCAGTACTTC. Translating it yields CSVEDRNSGGAYEQYF.

The CDR3 DNA is TGTGCCGTCAAGGAGGGGGCAGGCGATGAGCAGTTCTTC. Encoded protein: CAVKEGAGDEQFF. The J gene is TRBJ2-1, the V gene TRBV24-1; D is perhaps TRBD1 (7 bases). Looked up from germline, CDR1 is KGHDR and CDR2 is SFDVKD. Trimming left V 12 bases short and J 8 bases short, with 19 bases between. The CDR3 totals 13 residues.

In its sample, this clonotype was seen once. CDR3 sequence reads: CASSLKRQGAMNTEAFF. CDR3 DNA: TGCGCCAGCAGCCTAAAAAGACAGGGGGCAATGAACACTGAAGCTTTCTTT. The V and J genes are TRBV4-1 and TRBJ1-1, with 10 positions matching TRBD1. V shed 4 bases and J 0 bases; nucleotides not matched to a gene: 8. The CDR3 totals 17 residues. Germline V lookup: CDR1 MGHRA, CDR2 YSYEKL.